A single sample is the source of the 9 T cell receptor beta chains below, sequenced in a study of T cells in Graves' hyperthyroidism and ophthalmopathy. The CDR3 regions of TCR beta were amplified from RNA transcripts. HTBI primers drove first-round RT-PCR of the TCR CDR3. TCRdb reanalysed the multiplex PCR reads using MiXCR and keeps one entry per CDR3 protein. The sample shows about 96,000 distinct CDR3 sequences, about half of them seen only once. Sequenced material: blood. These receptors all stem from a middle-aged woman with Graves' hyperthyroidism.

Concerning this clonotype: Since a much larger clone is just one base distant, this may be a read error. The rearrangement uses TRBV5-1 and TRBJ2-3; D may correspond to TRBD1 or TRBD2 (5 bases each). This CDR3 has 15 amino acids. Germline V gives CDR1 SGHRS, CDR2 YFSETQ. CDR3 in amino acids: CASSLDGARTGTQYF. The CDR3 DNA is TGCGCCAGCAGCTTGGACGGGGCCCGCACAGGTACGCAGTATTTT. Variable domain in full (rest from reference TRBV5-1 and TRBJ2-3): KAGVTQTPRYLIKTRGQQVTLSCSPISGHRSVSWYQQTPGQGLQFLFEYFSETQRNKGNFPGRFSGRQFSNSRSEMNVSTLELGDSALYLCASSLDGARTGTQYFGPGTRLTVL.

This clonotype has ten or more counts. The chain carries TRBV2 and TRBJ1-3; possible D gene TRBD1, 6 bases. The CDR3 loop spans 15 amino acids. The germline V gene encodes CDR1 SNHLY and CDR2 FYNNEI. With 2 bases removed from V and 0 bases from J, the gap between germline ends came to 8 bases. The CDR3 protein is CASSEFRGSGNTIYF. The CDR3 DNA reads TGTGCCAGCAGTGAATTCAGGGGCTCTGGAAACACCATATATTTT.

This clonotype was recorded at least ten times. This chain joins TRBV19 and TRBJ1-2, with 11 nucleotides matching TRBD1. This CDR3 has 14 amino acids. V shed 5 bases and J 4 bases; nucleotides not matched to a gene: 3. Looked up from germline, CDR1 is LNHDA and CDR2 is SQIVND (reference sequence). Here the CDR3 DNA reads TGTGCCAGTAGTCGGACAGGGGGCGCCTATGGCTACACCTTC. Protein product: CASSRTGGAYGYTF.

In its sample, this clonotype was seen many times. This chain links TRBV10-2 with TRBJ2-7; 9 nucleotides line up with TRBD1. Germline trimming cut 9 bases from V and 5 bases from J; bases unmatched to any gene: 14. CDR3 length: 15 residues. Per the germline V gene, CDR1 is WSHSY and CDR2 is SAAADI. For the CDR3, the DNA is TGCGCCAGTAATTATCCGGGACAGGGAGCAAACGAGCAGTACTTC. Protein product: CASNYPGQGANEQYF.

J is TRBJ1-1 and V is TRBV29-1; D uncertain. Germline CDR1 is SQVTM and CDR2 is ANQGSEA. Trimming removed 1 base at V and 8 bases at J, with 5 bases between. This CDR3 comprises 10 residues. The CDR3 region is CSVEAWEAFF. CDR3 DNA: TGCAGCGTTGAAGCGTGGGAAGCTTTCTTT.

There are a few counts of this clonotype. The rearrangement links TRBV7-9 to TRBJ2-7; D gene uncertain. This CDR3 has 15 amino acids. Germline CDR1 SEHNR, CDR2 FQNEAQ (reference sequence). V was pared by 6 bases and J by 6 bases, with 21 bases between. The CDR3 DNA is TGTGCCAGCAGTTTCGGTTCATGGACCTTGAGCGAGCAGTACTTC. Translation gives CASSFGSWTLSEQYF.

This clonotype was seen a single time. V and J are TRBV7-2 and TRBJ2-5; possibly TRBD1 for D (5 bases). Germline V CDR1 and CDR2: SGHTA, FQGNSA. The ends were cut back, 5 bases at V and 7 bases at J, with 11 bases in the middle. This CDR3 is built from 12 residues. CDR3 amino acids: CASSQGPGTQYF. CDR3 DNA sequence: TGTGCCAGCAGCCAGGGCCCTGGGACCCAGTACTTC. Full variable domain (missing parts from reference TRBV7-2 and TRBJ2-5): GAGVSQSPSNKVTEKGKDVELRCDPISGHTALYWYRQSLGQGLEFLIYFQGNSAPDKSGLPSDRFSAERTGGSVSTLTIQRTQQEDSAVYLCASSQGPGTQYFGPGTRLLVL.

Only one count was recorded for this clonotype. The chain recombines TRBV10-3 with TRBJ2-7, with D possibly being TRBD2 (6 bases). Trimming left V 4 bases short and J 6 bases short, with 13 bases between. CDR1 is ENHRY, CDR2 SYGVKD, per germline. The CDR3 covers 13 residues. This CDR3 reads CAISGVEGREQYF. The CDR3 nucleotides read TGTGCCATCAGTGGGGTGGAGGGCCGCGAGCAGTACTTC.

This clonotype has ten or more counts. The rearrangement joins TRBV19 to TRBJ2-7; unclear D gene. V dropped 1 base and J dropped 5 bases, with 6 bases sitting between them. The length of the CDR3 is 12 residues. Germline CDR1 is LNHDA and CDR2 is SQIVND (reference sequence). CDR3 in DNA: TGTGCCAGTAGTATAGCTGGGAACGAGCAGTACTTC. This encodes CASSIAGNEQYF.